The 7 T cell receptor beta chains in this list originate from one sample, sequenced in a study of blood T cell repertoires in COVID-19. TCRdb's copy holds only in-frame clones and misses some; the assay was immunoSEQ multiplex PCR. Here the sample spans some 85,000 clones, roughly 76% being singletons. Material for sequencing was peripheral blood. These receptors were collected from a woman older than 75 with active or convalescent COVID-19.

The CDR3 spells CASSRQGLFYGYTF. The CDR3 DNA is TGTGCCAGCAGTCGACAGGGGTTATTCTATGGCTACACCTTC. J is TRBJ1-2 and V is TRBV6-5, with 8 bases identical to TRBD1. V dropped 5 bases and J dropped 4; count of bases not matched to a gene: 6. CDR1 is MNHEY and CDR2 is SVGAGI in the germline V gene. This CDR3 is 14 amino acids long.

The chain's CDR3 is CASSRTSGGALGYEQFF. The CDR3 DNA reads TGTGCCAGCAGCCGAACTAGCGGGGGGGCCCTAGGCTATGAGCAGTTCTTC. The chain employs TRBV6-6 and TRBJ2-1, with 13 positions matching TRBD2. The CDR3 extends over 17 amino acids. V shed 6 bases and J 8 bases; nucleotides not matched to a gene: 13. Germline-derived CDR1 and CDR2 are MNHNY and SVGAGI (reference sequence).

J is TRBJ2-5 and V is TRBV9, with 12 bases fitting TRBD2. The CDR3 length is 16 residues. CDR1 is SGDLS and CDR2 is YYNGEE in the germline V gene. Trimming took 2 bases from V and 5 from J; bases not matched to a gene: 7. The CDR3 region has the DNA TGTGCCAGCAGCGTCTCAACTAGCGGGGGGATGGAGACCCAGTACTTC. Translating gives CASSVSTSGGMETQYF.

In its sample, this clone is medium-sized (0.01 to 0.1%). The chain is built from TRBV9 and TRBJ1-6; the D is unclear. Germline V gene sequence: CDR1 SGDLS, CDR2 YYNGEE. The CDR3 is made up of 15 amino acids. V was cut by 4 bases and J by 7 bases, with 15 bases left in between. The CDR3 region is CASSSDPSGNSPLHF. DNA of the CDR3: TGTGCCAGCAGCTCCGATCCCTCGGGGAATTCACCCCTCCACTTT.

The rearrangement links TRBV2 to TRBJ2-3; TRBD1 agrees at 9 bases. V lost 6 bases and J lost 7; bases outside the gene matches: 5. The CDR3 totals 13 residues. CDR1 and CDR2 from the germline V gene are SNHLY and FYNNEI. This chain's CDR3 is CASRSQGANTQYF. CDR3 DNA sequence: TGTGCCAGCAGGTCACAGGGGGCGAATACGCAGTATTTT. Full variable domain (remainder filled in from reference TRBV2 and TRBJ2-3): EPEVTQTPSHQVTQMGQEVILRCVPISNHLYFYWYRQILGQKVEFLVSFYNNEISEKSEIFDDQFSVERPDGSNFTLKIRSTKLEDSAMYFCASRSQGANTQYFGPGTRLTVL.

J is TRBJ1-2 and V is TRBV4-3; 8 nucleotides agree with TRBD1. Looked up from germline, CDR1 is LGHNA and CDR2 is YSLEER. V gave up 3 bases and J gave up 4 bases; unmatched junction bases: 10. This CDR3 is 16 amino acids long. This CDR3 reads CASSQDSGGGSYGYTF. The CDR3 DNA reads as TGCGCCAGCAGCCAGGATTCAGGGGGCGGGAGCTATGGCTACACCTTC.

The CDR3 loop is CASSYSEGSGSDTQYF. The DNA for the CDR3 is TGTGCCAGCAGTTACTCAGAGGGAAGCGGTTCAGATACGCAGTATTTT. The chain couples TRBV9 to TRBJ2-3; TRBD2 is a possible D gene (5 bases). Germline loops: CDR1 SGDLS, CDR2 YYNGEE. This CDR3 comprises 16 residues. Trimming cost V 5 bases and J 4 bases, with 20 bases left between them.